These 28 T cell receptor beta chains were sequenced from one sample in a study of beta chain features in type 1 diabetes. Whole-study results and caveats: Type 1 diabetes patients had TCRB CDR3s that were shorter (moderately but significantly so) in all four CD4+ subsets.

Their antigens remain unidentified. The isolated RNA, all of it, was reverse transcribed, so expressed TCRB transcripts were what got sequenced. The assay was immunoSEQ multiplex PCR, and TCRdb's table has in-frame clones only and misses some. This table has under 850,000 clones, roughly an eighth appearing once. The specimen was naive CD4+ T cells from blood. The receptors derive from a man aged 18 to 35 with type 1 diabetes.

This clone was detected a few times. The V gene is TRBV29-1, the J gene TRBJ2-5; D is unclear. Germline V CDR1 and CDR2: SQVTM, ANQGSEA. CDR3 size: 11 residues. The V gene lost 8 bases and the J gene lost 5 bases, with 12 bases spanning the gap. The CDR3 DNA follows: TGCAGCCCCACGTTATTTGAGACCCAGTACTTC. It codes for CSPTLFETQYF.

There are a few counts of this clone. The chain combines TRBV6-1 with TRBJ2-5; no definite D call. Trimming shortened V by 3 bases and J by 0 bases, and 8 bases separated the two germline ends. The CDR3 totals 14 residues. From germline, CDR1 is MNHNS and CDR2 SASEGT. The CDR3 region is CASSDGPNQETQYF. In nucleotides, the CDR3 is TGTGCCAGCAGTGATGGTCCAAACCAAGAGACCCAGTACTTC.

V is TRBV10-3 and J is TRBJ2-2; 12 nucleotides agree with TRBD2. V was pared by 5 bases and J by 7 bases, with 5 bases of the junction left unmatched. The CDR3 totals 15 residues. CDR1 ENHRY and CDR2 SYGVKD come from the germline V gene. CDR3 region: CAISRTSGENGELFF. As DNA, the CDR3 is TGTGCCATCAGTCGGACTAGCGGGGAAAACGGGGAGCTGTTTTTT.

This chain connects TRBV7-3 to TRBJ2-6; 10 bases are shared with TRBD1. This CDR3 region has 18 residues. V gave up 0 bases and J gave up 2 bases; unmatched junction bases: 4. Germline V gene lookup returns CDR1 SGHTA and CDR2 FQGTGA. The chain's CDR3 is CASSLTPTGGAGANVLTF. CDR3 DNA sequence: TGTGCCAGCAGCTTAACCCCGACAGGGGGCGCTGGGGCCAACGTCCTGACTTTC.

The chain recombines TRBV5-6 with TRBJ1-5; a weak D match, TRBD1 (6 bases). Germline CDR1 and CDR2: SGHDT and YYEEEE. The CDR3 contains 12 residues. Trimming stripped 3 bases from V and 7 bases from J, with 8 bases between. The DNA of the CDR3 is TGTGCCAGCAGCTCCAGGGGACAGCCCCAGCATTTT. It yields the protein CASSSRGQPQHF.

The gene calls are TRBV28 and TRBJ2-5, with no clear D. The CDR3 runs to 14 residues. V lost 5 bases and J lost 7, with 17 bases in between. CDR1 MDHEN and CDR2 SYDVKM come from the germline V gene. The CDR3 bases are TGTGCCAGCAGTCCGTCCAGACTTTCGGGGACCCAGTACTTC. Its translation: CASSPSRLSGTQYF.

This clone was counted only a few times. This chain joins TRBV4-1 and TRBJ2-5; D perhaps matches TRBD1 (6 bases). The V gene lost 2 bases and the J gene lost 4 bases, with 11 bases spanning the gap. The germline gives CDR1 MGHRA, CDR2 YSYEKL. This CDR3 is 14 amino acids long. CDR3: CASSQSTGPETQYF. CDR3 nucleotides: TGCGCCAGCAGCCAATCAACAGGGCCAGAGACCCAGTACTTC.

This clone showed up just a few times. The CDR3, as DNA: TGTGCCAGCAGGAGTCTCCGGGGGTTCACCTCCTACGAGCAGTACTTC. This sequence encodes CASRSLRGFTSYEQYF. This sequence joins TRBV11-2 and TRBJ2-7, with D possibly being TRBD2 (6 bases). Germline V gives CDR1 SGHAT, CDR2 FQNNGV. V shed 6 bases and J shed 0 bases, with 18 bases lying between them. The length of the CDR3 is 16 residues.

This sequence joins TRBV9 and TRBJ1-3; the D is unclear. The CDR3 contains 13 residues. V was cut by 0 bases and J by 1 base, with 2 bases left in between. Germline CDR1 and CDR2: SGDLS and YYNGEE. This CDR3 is CASSVESGNTIYF. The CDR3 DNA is TGTGCCAGCAGCGTAGAATCTGGAAACACCATATATTTT.

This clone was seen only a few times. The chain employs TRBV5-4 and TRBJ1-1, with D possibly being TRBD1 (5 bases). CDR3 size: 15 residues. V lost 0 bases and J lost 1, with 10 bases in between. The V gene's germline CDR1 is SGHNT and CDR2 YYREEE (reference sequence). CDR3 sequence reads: CASSLEGPPNTEAFF. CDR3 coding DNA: TGTGCCAGCAGCTTGGAGGGACCTCCGAACACTGAAGCTTTCTTT.

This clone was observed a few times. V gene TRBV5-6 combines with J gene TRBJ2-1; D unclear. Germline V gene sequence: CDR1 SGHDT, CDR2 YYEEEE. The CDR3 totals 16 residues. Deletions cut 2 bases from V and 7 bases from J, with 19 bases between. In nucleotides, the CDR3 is TGTGCCAGCAGCTTTGGTGTGGGGTTTGGTTGGAATGAGCAGTTCTTC. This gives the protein CASSFGVGFGWNEQFF.

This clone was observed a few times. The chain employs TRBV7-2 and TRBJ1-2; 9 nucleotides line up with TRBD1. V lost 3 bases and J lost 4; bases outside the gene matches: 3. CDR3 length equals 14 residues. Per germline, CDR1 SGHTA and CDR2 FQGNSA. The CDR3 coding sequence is TGTGCCAGCAGCTTTGACAGGGGGTCCTATGGCTACACCTTC. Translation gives CASSFDRGSYGYTF.

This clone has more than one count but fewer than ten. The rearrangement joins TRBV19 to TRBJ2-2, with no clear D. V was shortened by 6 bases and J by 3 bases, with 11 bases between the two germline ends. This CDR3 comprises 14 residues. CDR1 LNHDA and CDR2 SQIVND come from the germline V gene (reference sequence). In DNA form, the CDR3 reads TGTGCCAGTAGCGGCCCCCAAGACACCGGGGAGCTGTTTTTT. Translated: CASSGPQDTGELFF.

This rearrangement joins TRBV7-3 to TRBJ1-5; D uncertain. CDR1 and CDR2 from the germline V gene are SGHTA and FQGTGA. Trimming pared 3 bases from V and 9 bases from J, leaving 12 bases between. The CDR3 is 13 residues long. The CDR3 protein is CASSLGATGPQHF. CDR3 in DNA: TGTGCCAGCAGCTTGGGTGCGACGGGGCCCCAGCATTTT. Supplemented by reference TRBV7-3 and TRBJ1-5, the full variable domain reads GAGVSQTPSNKVTEKGKYVELRCDPISGHTALYWYRQSLGQGPEFLIYFQGTGAADDSGLPNDRFFAVRPEGSVSTLKIQRTERGDSAVYLCASSLGATGPQHFGDGTRLSIL.

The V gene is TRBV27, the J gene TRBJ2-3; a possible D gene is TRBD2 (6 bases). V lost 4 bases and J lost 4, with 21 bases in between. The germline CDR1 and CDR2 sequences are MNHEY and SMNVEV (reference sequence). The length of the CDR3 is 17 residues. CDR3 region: CASSSPSPAGMADTQYF. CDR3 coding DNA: TGTGCCAGCAGTTCCCCCTCGCCTGCGGGGATGGCAGATACGCAGTATTTT.

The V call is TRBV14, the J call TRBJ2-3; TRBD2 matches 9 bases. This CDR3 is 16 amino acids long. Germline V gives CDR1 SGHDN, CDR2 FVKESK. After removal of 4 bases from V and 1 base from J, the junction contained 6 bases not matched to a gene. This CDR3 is CASSLHLAGGTDTQYF. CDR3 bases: TGTGCCAGCAGCCTCCACTTAGCGGGGGGCACAGATACGCAGTATTTT.

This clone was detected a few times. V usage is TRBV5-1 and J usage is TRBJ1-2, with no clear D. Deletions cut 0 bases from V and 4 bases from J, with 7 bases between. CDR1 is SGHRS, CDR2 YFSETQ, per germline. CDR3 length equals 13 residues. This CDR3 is CASSLGGTYGYTF. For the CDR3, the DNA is TGCGCCAGCAGCTTGGGCGGAACCTATGGCTACACCTTC.

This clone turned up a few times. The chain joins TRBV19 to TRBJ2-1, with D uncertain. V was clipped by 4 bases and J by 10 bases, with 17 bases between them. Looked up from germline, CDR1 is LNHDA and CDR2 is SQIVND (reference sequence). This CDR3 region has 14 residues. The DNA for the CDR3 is TGTGCCAGTAGTAGGGTCCTGGGCCCCTCGGAGCAGTTCTTC. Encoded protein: CASSRVLGPSEQFF.

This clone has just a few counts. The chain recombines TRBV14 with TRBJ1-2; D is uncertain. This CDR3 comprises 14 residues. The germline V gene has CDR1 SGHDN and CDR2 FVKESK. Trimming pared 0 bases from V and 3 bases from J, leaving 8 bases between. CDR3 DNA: TGTGCCAGCAGCCAAGACGGCAGCTACTATGGCTACACCTTC. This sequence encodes CASSQDGSYYGYTF.

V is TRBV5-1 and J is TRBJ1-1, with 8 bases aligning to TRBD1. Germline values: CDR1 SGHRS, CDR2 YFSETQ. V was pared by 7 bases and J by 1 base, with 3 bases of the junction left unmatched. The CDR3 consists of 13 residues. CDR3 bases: TGCGCCAGCGGACAGGGCTCGAACACTGAAGCTTTCTTT. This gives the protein CASGQGSNTEAFF.

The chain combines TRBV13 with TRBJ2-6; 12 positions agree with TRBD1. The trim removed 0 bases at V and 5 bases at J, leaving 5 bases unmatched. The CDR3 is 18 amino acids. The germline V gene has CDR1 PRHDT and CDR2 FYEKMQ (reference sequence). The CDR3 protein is CASSLGKGQGAWANVLTF. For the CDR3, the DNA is TGTGCCAGCAGCTTAGGGAAGGGACAGGGGGCTTGGGCCAACGTCCTGACTTTC.

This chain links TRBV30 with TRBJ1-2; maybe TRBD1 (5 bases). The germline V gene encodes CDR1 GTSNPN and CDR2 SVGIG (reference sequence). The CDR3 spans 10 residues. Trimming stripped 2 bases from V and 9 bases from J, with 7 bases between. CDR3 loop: CAWSQGSYTF. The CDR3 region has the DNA TGTGCCTGGAGTCAGGGTAGCTACACCTTC.

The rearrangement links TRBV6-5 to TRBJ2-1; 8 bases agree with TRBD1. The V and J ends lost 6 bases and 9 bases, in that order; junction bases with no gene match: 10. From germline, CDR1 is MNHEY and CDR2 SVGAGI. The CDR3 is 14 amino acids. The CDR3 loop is CASSPGGQGGEQFF. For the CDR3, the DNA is TGTGCCAGCAGCCCCGGCGGACAGGGCGGTGAGCAGTTCTTC.

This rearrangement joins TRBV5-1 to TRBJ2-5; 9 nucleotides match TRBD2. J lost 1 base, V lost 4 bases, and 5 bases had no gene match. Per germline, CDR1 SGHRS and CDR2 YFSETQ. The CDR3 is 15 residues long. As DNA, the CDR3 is TGCGCCAGCAGCACCCTAGCGGGGTCCCAAGAGACCCAGTACTTC. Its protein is CASSTLAGSQETQYF.

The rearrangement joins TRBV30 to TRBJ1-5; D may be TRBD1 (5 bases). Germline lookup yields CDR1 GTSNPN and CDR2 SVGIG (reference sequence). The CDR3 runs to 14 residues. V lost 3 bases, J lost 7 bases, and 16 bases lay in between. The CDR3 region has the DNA TGTGCCTGGAGCGGGTTTGGCGGGGGACAGCCCCAGCATTTT. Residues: CAWSGFGGGQPQHF.

DNA of the CDR3: TGTGCCAGCAGTCAAATATGGACTAGCGGGGGAATCACAGATACGCAGTATTTT. Protein: CASSQIWTSGGITDTQYF. The chain combines TRBV7-8 with TRBJ2-3; 13 bases fit TRBD2. Trimming removed 6 bases from V and 2 bases from J; junction bases left unmatched: 11. The germline gives CDR1 SGHVS, CDR2 FQNEAQ. This CDR3 region has 18 residues.

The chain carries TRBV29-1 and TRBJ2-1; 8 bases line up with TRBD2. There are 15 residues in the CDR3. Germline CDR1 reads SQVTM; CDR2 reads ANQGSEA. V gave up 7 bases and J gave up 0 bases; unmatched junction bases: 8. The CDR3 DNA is TGCAGCGCTGGCGGGGGGTCAAACTCCTACAATGAGCAGTTCTTC. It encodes CSAGGGSNSYNEQFF.

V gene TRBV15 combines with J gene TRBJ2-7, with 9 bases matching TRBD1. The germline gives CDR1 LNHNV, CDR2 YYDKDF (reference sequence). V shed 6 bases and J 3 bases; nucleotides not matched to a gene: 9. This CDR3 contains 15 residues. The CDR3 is CATRPGQGLGYEQYF. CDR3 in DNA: TGTGCCACCAGGCCTGGACAGGGGCTCGGCTACGAGCAGTACTTC.